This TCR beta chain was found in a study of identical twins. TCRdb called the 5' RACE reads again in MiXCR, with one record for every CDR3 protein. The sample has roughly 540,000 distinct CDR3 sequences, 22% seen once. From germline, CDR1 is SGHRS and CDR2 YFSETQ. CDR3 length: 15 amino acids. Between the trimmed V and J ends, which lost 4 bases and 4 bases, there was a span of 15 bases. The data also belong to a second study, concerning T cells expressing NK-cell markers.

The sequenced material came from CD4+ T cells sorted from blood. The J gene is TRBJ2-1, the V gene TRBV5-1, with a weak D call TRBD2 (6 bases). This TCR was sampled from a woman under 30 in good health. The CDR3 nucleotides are TGCGCCAGCAGCGGGGGATCTAGCGAATACAATGAGCAGTTCTTC. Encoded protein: CASSGGSSEYNEQFF.